This TCR beta chain was recorded in a study of beta chain features in type 1 diabetes. Trimming removed 5 bases from V and 8 bases from J; junction bases left unmatched: 4. This CDR3 spans 12 amino acids. Germline CDR1 reads SEHNR; CDR2 reads FQNEAQ (reference sequence). Expressed TCRB transcripts got sequenced, as all isolated RNA was reverse transcribed. Data came from immunoSEQ multiplex PCR; TCRdb stores just in-frame clones and leaves some out. The sample lists tens of thousands of clones, approximately 59% occurring once. This sequence joins TRBV7-9 and TRBJ1-1; 8 positions match TRBD1. Sequencing input: Tregs from blood. The TCR sequence derives from a woman under 30 in good health. CDR3 nucleotides: TGTGCCAGCAGCCAACAGGGGGGCGAAGCTTTCTTT. It specifies CASSQQGGEAFF.